This T cell receptor beta chain was recorded in a study of T cells in Graves' hyperthyroidism and ophthalmopathy. This clonotype was seen many times. TCR beta CDR3 regions were amplified from RNA. Carried out on the TCR CDR3, a first-round RT-PCR used the HTBI primer set. One entry per CDR3 protein, called by TCRdb with MiXCR from the multiplex PCR reads. The sample holds 300,000 to 350,000 distinct CDR3 sequences; approximately 16% are singletons and the top ten take roughly a third. Cells are PBMCs isolated from around 10 ml of fresh blood. The specimen was blood. The clonotype originates from a man younger than 45 with Graves' hyperthyroidism.

The chain's CDR3 is CASIPDSDNVEQFF. DNA for the CDR3: TGTGCCAGTATCCCGGACAGTGACAATGTCGAGCAGTTCTTC. This sequence joins TRBV7-9 and TRBJ2-1; D perhaps matches TRBD1 (6 bases). CDR1 and CDR2 (germline): SEHNR, FQNEAQ (reference sequence). V was trimmed by 9 bases and J by 10 bases, leaving 22 bases between them. This CDR3 contains 14 residues.